What follows describes a single TCR beta chain. Original processing notes: It was from reference gene primer amplification that nucleated cell counts were estimated. TCRdb keeps only in-frame clones here, not all; method: immunoSEQ multiplex PCR. V and J calls and clone size are given by that table; D and trimming were obtained from the DNA. The table lists roughly 47,000 clones, approximately 89% of them singletons, with around 8% in the top ten. These data come from a study of blood T cell repertoires in COVID-19. Looking at the study overall: The United States, Italy and Spain were the sources of the acute and convalescent COVID-19 samples. T cells, B-cell-depleted T cells, or PBMCs supplied cDNA or gDNA.

V lost 7 bases and J 7 bases, leaving 23 bases between the germline ends. CDR1 and CDR2 from the germline V gene are SEHNR and FQNEAQ (reference sequence). CDR3 size: 16 residues. The TCR comes from a man aged 50 or older with acute or convalescent COVID-19. V usage is TRBV7-9 and J usage is TRBJ2-1; D may be TRBD1 (6 bases). Sequenced material: peripheral blood. The CDR3 loop reads CASILESGTQGNEQFF. The CDR3, as DNA: TGTGCCAGCATCCTCGAGTCGGGTACCCAGGGGAATGAGCAGTTCTTC.